This TCR beta chain came from a study of graft-versus-host responses after intestinal transplantation. Study in general: Every recipient underwent anti-thymocyte globulin induction, then tacrolimus and steroids for roughly 3 years.

Whole-study findings and limits: Allografts from individuals with graft-donor T cell macrochimerism displayed high graft-versus-host to host-versus-graft clonal ratios.

Clones were sequenced by immunoSEQ multiplex PCR, and TCRdb holds only the in-frame ones, with some missing. The sample carries about 29,000 clones, 70% to 90% recorded once. CDR3 length: 12 residues. Deletions cut 2 bases from V and 4 bases from J, with 6 bases between. Germline V gene sequence: CDR1 SGHTA, CDR2 FQGTGA. Remarks on this clone: Its antigen is unknown.

This TCR came from a human patient who received an intestinal transplant, so some T cells may come from the graft donor. The material sequenced was PBMCs, taken nearly 470 days after intestinal transplantation. The J gene is TRBJ2-7, the V gene TRBV7-3; D unclear. CDR3 amino acids: CASSLQGYEQYF. The DNA of the CDR3 is TGTGCCAGCAGCTTACAAGGGTACGAGCAGTACTTC.